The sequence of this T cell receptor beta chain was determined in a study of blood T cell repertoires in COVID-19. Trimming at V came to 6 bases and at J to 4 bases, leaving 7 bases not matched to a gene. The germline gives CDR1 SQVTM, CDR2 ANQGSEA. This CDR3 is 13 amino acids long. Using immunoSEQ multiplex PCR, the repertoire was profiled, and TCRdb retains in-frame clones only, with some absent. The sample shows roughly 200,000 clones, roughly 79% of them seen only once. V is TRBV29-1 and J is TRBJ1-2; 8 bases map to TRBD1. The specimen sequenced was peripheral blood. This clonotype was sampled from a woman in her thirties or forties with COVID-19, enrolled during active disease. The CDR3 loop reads CSVWGQAAYGYTF. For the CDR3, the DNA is TGCAGCGTGTGGGGACAGGCAGCCTATGGCTACACCTTC.